This T cell receptor (beta chain) derives from a study of T cells in Graves' hyperthyroidism and ophthalmopathy. Study-level findings and limits: Within blood appeared most thyroid clonotypes that had expanded above 0.001.

Amplification targeted TCR beta CDR3 regions from RNA transcripts. With the HTBI primer set, the TCR CDR3 went through a first round of RT-PCR. TCRdb re-called the multiplex PCR reads with MiXCR, one entry per CDR3 protein. The sample has 550,000 to 850,000 distinct CDR3 sequences, approximately 19% seen once. This CDR3 spans 15 amino acids. The germline V gene encodes CDR1 MDHEN and CDR2 SYDVKM. The junction had 9 bases not matched to a gene; V was cut back by 3 bases and J by 7 bases. This clonotype was detected only a few times. Its antigen is not identified. The chain joins TRBV28 to TRBJ1-5; the match to TRBD1 covers 7 bases. What was sequenced was blood. This sequence was found in a woman aged 50 to 60 with Graves' hyperthyroidism that later progressed to Graves' ophthalmopathy. The CDR3 sequence is CASSLLDRDAQPQHF. For the CDR3, the DNA is TGTGCCAGCAGTTTGCTCGACAGGGATGCGCAGCCCCAGCATTTT.